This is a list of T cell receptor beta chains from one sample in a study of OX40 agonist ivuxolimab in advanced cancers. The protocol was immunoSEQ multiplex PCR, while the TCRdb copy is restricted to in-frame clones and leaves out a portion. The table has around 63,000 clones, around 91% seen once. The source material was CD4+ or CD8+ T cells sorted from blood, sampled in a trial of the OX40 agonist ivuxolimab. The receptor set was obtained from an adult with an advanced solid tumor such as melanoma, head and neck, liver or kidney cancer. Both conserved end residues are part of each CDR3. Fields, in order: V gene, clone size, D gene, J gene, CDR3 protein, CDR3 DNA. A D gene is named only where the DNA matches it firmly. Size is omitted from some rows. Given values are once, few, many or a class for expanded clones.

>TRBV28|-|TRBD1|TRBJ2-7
CASSRQGFEQYF
TGTGCCAGCAGTCGACAGGGGTTCGAGCAGTACTTC
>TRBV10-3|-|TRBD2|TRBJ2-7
CAISPLAGVLGEQYF
TGTGCCATCAGCCCTCTAGCGGGAGTTTTGGGCGAGCAGTACTTC
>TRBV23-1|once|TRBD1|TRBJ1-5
CAIDRGRYGNQPQHF
TGCGCCATTGACAGGGGACGGTACGGCAATCAGCCCCAGCATTTT
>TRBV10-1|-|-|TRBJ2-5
CASSGGGGVETQYF
TGCGCCAGCAGTGGCGGAGGGGGCGTCGAGACCCAGTACTTC
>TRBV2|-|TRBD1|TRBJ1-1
CASRPRTGDTEAFF
TGTGCCAGCCGCCCCCGGACAGGGGACACTGAAGCTTTCTTT
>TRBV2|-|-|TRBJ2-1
CASSVYNEQFF
TGTGCCAGCAGTGTTTACAATGAGCAGTTCTTC
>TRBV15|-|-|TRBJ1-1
CATSREGTEAFF
TGTGCCACCAGCAGAGAGGGTACTGAAGCTTTCTTT
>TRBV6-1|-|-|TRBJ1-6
CASSGSALHF
TGTGCCAGCAGTGGATCGGCCCTCCACTTT
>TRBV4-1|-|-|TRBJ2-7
CASSQDLRNSLYEQYF
TGCGCCAGCAGCCAAGATTTGCGGAATTCGCTCTACGAGCAGTACTTC
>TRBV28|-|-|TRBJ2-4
CASSLGGSGKNIQYF
TGTGCCAGCAGTTTAGGAGGGAGCGGCAAAAACATTCAGTACTTC
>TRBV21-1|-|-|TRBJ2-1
CASSKFPSGRAYNEQFF
TGTGCCAGCAGCAAATTTCCTAGCGGGAGGGCCTACAATGAGCAGTTCTTC
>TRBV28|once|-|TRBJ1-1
CASSLILTAGGMSDTEAFF
TGTGCCAGCAGTTTAATCCTCACGGCAGGCGGTATGAGTGACACTGAAGCTTTCTTT
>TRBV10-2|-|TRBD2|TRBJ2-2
CASQGFSGRGTGELFF
TGCGCCAGCCAGGGCTTTAGCGGGAGAGGCACCGGGGAGCTGTTTTTT
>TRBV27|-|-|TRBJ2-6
CASRRGNSGANVLTF
TGTGCCAGCCGAAGGGGCAACTCTGGGGCCAACGTCCTGACTTTC
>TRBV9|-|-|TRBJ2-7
CASSVARGEQYF
TGTGCCAGCAGCGTAGCTCGAGGCGAGCAGTACTTC
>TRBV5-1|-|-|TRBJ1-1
CASSLGSGTNTEAFF
TGCGCCAGCAGCTTGGGGTCCGGGACAAACACTGAAGCTTTCTTT
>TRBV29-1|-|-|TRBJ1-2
CSVAVRTYGYTF
TGCAGCGTTGCGGTTAGAACCTATGGCTACACCTTC
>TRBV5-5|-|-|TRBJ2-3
CASSLLSTDTQYF
TGTGCCAGCAGCCTCTTGAGCACAGATACGCAGTATTTT
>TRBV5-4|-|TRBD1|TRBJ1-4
CASSSTGSNEKLFF
TGTGCCAGCAGCTCGACAGGGTCTAATGAAAAACTGTTTTTT
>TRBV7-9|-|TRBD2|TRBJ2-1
CASSFRTSTYNEQFF
TGTGCCAGCAGCTTCCGGACTAGCACCTACAATGAGCAGTTCTTC
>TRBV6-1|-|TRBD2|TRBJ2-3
CASSLSLGGGDTQYF
TGTGCCAGCAGCCTAAGCCTGGGGGGGGGAGATACGCAGTATTTT
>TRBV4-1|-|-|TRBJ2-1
CASSPRGNYNEQFF
TGCGCCAGCAGCCCGAGGGGGAACTACAATGAGCAGTTCTTC
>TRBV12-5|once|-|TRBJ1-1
CASALLGQRAFF
TGTGCTAGTGCTTTATTGGGGCAGAGGGCTTTCTTT
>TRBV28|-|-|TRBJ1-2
CASSAGTPYGYTF
TGTGCCAGCAGTGCCGGGACCCCTTATGGCTACACCTTC
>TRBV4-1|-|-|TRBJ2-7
CASSQVLRVSSYEQYF
TGCGCCAGCAGCCAAGTTCTGCGGGTGAGCTCCTACGAGCAGTACTTC
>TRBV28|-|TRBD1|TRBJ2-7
CASSVTGYEQYF
TGTGCCAGCAGTGTGACAGGGTACGAGCAGTACTTC
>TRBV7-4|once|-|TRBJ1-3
CASSLIDTIYF
TGTGCCAGCAGCTTGATTGACACCATATATTTT
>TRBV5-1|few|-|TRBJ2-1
CASSLMGWGTTDEQFF
TGCGCCAGCAGCTTGATGGGATGGGGGACAACGGATGAGCAGTTCTTC
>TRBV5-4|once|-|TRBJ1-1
CASSMGSLKGNTEAFF
TGTGCCAGCAGCATGGGGTCACTAAAGGGGAACACTGAAGCTTTCTTT
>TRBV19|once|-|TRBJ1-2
CASRRGTYGYTF
TGTGCCAGTAGGAGAGGCACCTATGGCTACACCTTC
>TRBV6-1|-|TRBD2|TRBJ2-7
CASSAGGTQLWSYEQYF
TGTGCCAGCAGTGCGGGAGGTACCCAGCTTTGGTCCTACGAGCAGTACTTC
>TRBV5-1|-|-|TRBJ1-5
CASSLGGSTNQPQHF
TGCGCCAGCAGCTTGGGGGGCAGTACAAATCAGCCCCAGCATTTT
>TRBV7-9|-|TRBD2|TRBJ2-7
CASSSSGADRKGYEQYF
TGTGCCAGCAGCTCTAGCGGGGCCGACAGGAAGGGATACGAGCAGTACTTC
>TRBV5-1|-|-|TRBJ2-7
CASSLGLGRSSSYEQYF
TGCGCCAGCAGCTTGGGATTGGGACGGTCGAGCTCCTACGAGCAGTACTTC
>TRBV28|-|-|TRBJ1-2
CASSSYSGVNYGYTF
TGTGCCAGCAGTAGCTACAGTGGTGTTAACTATGGCTACACCTTC
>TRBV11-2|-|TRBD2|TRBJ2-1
CASSFSSGWNEQFF
TGTGCCAGCAGCTTCAGTAGCGGGTGGAATGAGCAGTTCTTC
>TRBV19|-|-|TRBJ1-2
CARTRPPECGYTF
TGTGCCAGGACACGACCGCCCGAGTGTGGCTACACCTTC
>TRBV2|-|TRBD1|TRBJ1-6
CASSDRTGGQSSPLHF
TGTGCCAGCAGTGATAGGACAGGGGGCCAGAGTTCACCCCTCCACTTT
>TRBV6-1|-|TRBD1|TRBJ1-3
CASSEGGEGAIGNTIYF
TGTGCCAGCAGTGAAGGGGGGGAGGGGGCGATTGGAAACACCATATATTTT
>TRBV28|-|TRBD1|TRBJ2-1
CASSFDRDSAKRNEQFF
TGTGCCAGCAGTTTCGATAGGGACAGTGCTAAACGCAATGAGCAGTTCTTC
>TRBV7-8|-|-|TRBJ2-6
CASSLRHYLSAGANVLTF
TGTGCCAGCAGCCTAAGGCATTACCTATCCGCTGGGGCCAACGTCCTGACTTTC
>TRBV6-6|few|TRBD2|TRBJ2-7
CASSLRLAGEGEQYF
TGTGCCAGCAGCTTAAGACTAGCGGGAGAAGGCGAGCAGTACTTC
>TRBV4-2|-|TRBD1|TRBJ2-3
CASSHWDREPDTQYF
TGTGCCAGCAGCCACTGGGACAGGGAGCCAGATACGCAGTATTTT
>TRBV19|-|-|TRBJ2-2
CASSIRMYYIAGQSGELFF
TGTGCCAGTAGTATTAGAATGTACTATATAGCGGGACAGTCCGGGGAGCTGTTTTTT
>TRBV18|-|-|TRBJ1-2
CASSREDYGYTF
TGTGCCAGCTCACGGGAGGACTATGGCTACACCTTC
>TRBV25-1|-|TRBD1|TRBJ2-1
CASSLHTGTASYNEQFF
TGTGCCAGCAGTCTTCACACCGGGACAGCCTCCTACAATGAGCAGTTCTTC
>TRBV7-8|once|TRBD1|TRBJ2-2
CASSAGTGTGELFF
TGTGCCAGCAGCGCCGGGACAGGGACCGGGGAGCTGTTTTTT
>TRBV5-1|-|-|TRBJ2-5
CASSLGGGGLQETQYF
TGCGCCAGCAGCTTAGGGGGCGGGGGACTCCAAGAGACCCAGTACTTC
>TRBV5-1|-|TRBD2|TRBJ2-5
CASTFRSSRGAQYF
TGCGCCAGCACCTTCCGATCCAGCCGGGGGGCCCAGTACTTC
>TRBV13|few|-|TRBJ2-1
CASSLRSSYNEQFF
TGTGCCAGCAGCTTACGGTCCAGCTACAATGAGCAGTTCTTC
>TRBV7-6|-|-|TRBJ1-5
CASSLYRESPQHF
TGTGCCAGCAGCTTATACCGGGAATCGCCCCAGCATTTT
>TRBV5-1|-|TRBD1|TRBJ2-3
CASSFRTGSSDTQYF
TGCGCCAGCAGCTTTAGGACAGGGAGCTCAGATACGCAGTATTTT
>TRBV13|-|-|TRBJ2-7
CASSLKRGGSYEQYF
TGTGCCAGCAGCTTAAAACGGGGTGGCTCCTACGAGCAGTACTTC